These 32 T cell receptor beta chains share one sample of origin, sequenced in a study of T cell responses to AZD1222 COVID-19 vaccine. Sequenced by immunoSEQ multiplex PCR; TCRdb stores in-frame clones only, minus some. This sample carries about 120,000 clones, roughly nine tenths of them seen once, and the ten largest clones take approximately 2.6%. The sequencing here drew on peripheral blood, taken 28 days after the second AZD1222 dose. Receptors originate from an adult who received the AZD1222 COVID-19 vaccine.

The rearrangement links TRBV18 to TRBJ2-3; no definite D call. The CDR3 length is 14 residues. Germline CDR1 KGHSH, CDR2 LQKENI. V was cut by 3 bases and J by 5 bases, with 12 bases left in between. Here the CDR3 reads CASSPILGKDTQYF. CDR3 nucleotide sequence: TGTGCCAGCTCACCCATACTCGGTAAAGATACGCAGTATTTT.

V is TRBV18 and J is TRBJ1-1, with 9 bases that match TRBD1. CDR1 is KGHSH and CDR2 is LQKENI in the germline V gene. The CDR3 totals 16 residues. V shed 4 bases and J 3 bases; nucleotides not matched to a gene: 9. This CDR3 is CASSQQGARLDTEAFF. The DNA of the CDR3 is TGTGCCAGCTCACAACAGGGGGCGAGGCTGGACACTGAAGCTTTCTTT.

The chain has TRBV5-1 and TRBJ1-1; D is uncertain. The CDR3 extends over 13 amino acids. V was pared by 8 bases and J by 2 bases, with 13 bases between. The germline CDR1 and CDR2 sequences are SGHRS and YFSETQ. The chain's CDR3 is CASGWGANTEAFF. The DNA for the CDR3 is TGCGCCAGTGGGTGGGGAGCTAACACTGAAGCTTTCTTT.

The chain employs TRBV19 and TRBJ1-1, with D possibly TRBD1 on 5 matching bases. The CDR3 totals 13 residues. Deletions cut 2 bases from V and 4 bases from J, with 8 bases between. Germline V gene data show CDR1 as LNHDA and CDR2 as SQIVND (reference sequence). The DNA of the CDR3 is TGTGCCAGTAGTATAAGTCAGGGCACTGAAGCTTTCTTT. This codes for CASSISQGTEAFF.

The chain joins TRBV6-2 or TRBV6-3 to TRBJ2-7, with D possibly TRBD1 on 6 matching bases. Trimming stripped 3 bases from V and 5 bases from J, with 11 bases between. The CDR3 loop spans 13 amino acids. The germline gives CDR1 MNHEY, CDR2 SVGEGT. The chain's CDR3 is CASSYTGNHEQYF. DNA of the CDR3: TGTGCCAGCAGTTATACAGGGAACCACGAGCAGTACTTC.

The chain uses TRBV3-1 (or the pseudogene TRBV3-2) and TRBJ1-2, with 8 bases aligning to TRBD1. V lost 0 bases and J lost 8; bases outside the gene matches: 5. The CDR3 contains 14 residues. CDR1 and CDR2 (germline): LGHDT, YNNKEL (reference sequence). In DNA form, the CDR3 reads TGTGCCAGCAGCCAAGATCCCAGGGGGCTAGGCTACACCTTC. Translating gives CASSQDPRGLGYTF.

The chain combines TRBV5-4 with TRBJ2-1, with a tentative D call TRBD1 (6 bases). With 2 bases removed from V and 4 bases from J, the gap between germline ends came to 7 bases. Germline values: CDR1 SGHNT, CDR2 YYREEE (reference sequence). The CDR3 totals 13 residues. In nucleotides, the CDR3 is TGTGCCAGCAGCTTCGACAGGTACAATGAGCAGTTCTTC. This gives the protein CASSFDRYNEQFF.

This clone appeared a few times. This sequence joins TRBV3-1 (or the pseudogene TRBV3-2) and TRBJ1-6, with 9 bases aligning to TRBD1. V lost 8 bases to trimming and J lost 9 bases; unmatched junction nucleotides: 5. This CDR3 is 13 amino acids long. CDR1 and CDR2 (germline): LGHDT, YNNKEL (reference sequence). Here the CDR3 DNA reads TGTGCCAGCGGGACAGGGTTCGGTTCACCCCTCCACTTT. Its translation: CASGTGFGSPLHF.

CDR3 sequence (DNA): TGTGCCAGCAGTTTAGGGGGGGACACTGAAGCTTTCTTT. It encodes CASSLGGDTEAFF. The rearrangement links TRBV12-3 or TRBV12-4 to TRBJ1-1, with TRBD1 as a possible D gene (5 bases). V lost 1 base and J 3 bases, leaving 6 bases between the germline ends. This CDR3 is built from 13 residues.

The V gene is TRBV3-1 (or the pseudogene TRBV3-2), the J gene TRBJ1-1; D is ambiguous. With 4 bases removed from V and 0 bases from J, the gap between germline ends came to 9 bases. CDR1 and CDR2 from the germline V gene are LGHDT and YNNKEL (reference sequence). The CDR3 contains 14 residues. The CDR3 DNA sequence: TGTGCCAGCAGCCCCCAGGCAGTGAACACTGAAGCTTTCTTT. Its protein is CASSPQAVNTEAFF.

This clone showed up just a few times. CDR3 nucleotides: TGTGCCAGTAGTGGCGGGGACGTCTACAATGAGCAGTTCTTC. The encoded protein is CASSGGDVYNEQFF. J is TRBJ2-1 and V is TRBV19; D may be TRBD2 (6 bases). Germline-derived CDR1 and CDR2 are LNHDA and SQIVND (reference sequence). Trimming took 5 bases from V and 3 from J, leaving 11 bases between them. This CDR3 region has 14 residues.

The J gene is TRBJ2-3, the V gene TRBV15, with D uncertain. CDR3 size: 12 residues. CDR1 and CDR2 (germline): LNHNV, YYDKDF (reference sequence). V was cut by 5 bases and J by 0 bases, with 3 bases left in between. The CDR3 region is CATSPSTDTQYF. The CDR3 nucleotides are TGTGCCACCAGCCCTAGCACAGATACGCAGTATTTT.

V is TRBV5-1 and J is TRBJ2-1; D not certain. V was shortened by 0 bases and J by 0 bases, with 4 bases between the two germline ends. The CDR3 length is 14 residues. Germline CDR1 and CDR2: SGHRS and YFSETQ. The CDR3 sequence is CASSLGGSYNEQFF. The CDR3 coding sequence is TGCGCCAGCAGCTTGGGGGGCTCCTACAATGAGCAGTTCTTC.

The chain uses TRBV3-1 (or the pseudogene TRBV3-2) and TRBJ1-2; 8 nucleotides align to TRBD1. Germline CDR1 is LGHDT and CDR2 is YNNKEL (reference sequence). V lost 3 bases to trimming and J lost 8 bases; unmatched junction nucleotides: 8. CDR3 length equals 14 residues. The CDR3: CASSQVDRAGGYTF. The CDR3, as DNA: TGTGCCAGCAGCCAGGTGGACAGGGCAGGAGGCTACACCTTC.

This chain links TRBV19 with TRBJ1-2; unclear D gene. V lost 2 bases to trimming and J lost 4 bases, with 23 bases between them. Germline V gene lookup returns CDR1 LNHDA and CDR2 SQIVND (reference sequence). The CDR3 is 18 residues long. CDR3 DNA: TGTGCCAGTAGTATATCGGGCCGGAGCTCCGCCGTGGTCTATGGCTACACCTTC. Translated: CASSISGRSSAVVYGYTF.

The gene calls are TRBV6-5 and TRBJ1-3; perhaps TRBD1 as D (6 bases). This CDR3 has 15 amino acids. Germline V lookup: CDR1 MNHEY, CDR2 SVGAGI. The ends were cut back, 8 bases at V and 5 bases at J, with 19 bases in the middle. As DNA, the CDR3 is TGTGCCAGCGGGGATACAGGGATCATTAGAAACACCATATATTTT. The encoded protein is CASGDTGIIRNTIYF.

The chain uses TRBV28 and TRBJ1-2; a weak D match, TRBD1 (5 bases). The CDR3 runs to 15 residues. V was trimmed by 5 bases and J by 4 bases, leaving 17 bases between them. Germline V gene sequence: CDR1 MDHEN, CDR2 SYDVKM. The CDR3 nucleotides read TGTGCCAGCAGTCTCTCAGGGTTTCGCCCCTATGGCTACACCTTC. It is translated as CASSLSGFRPYGYTF.

V usage is TRBV11-2 and J usage is TRBJ1-3; D is perhaps TRBD1 (5 bases). Per germline, CDR1 SGHAT and CDR2 FQNNGV. Trimming cost V 1 base and J 4 bases, with 11 bases left between them. The CDR3 has 15 residues. Here the CDR3 DNA reads TGTGCCAGCAGCTTAGTCGGGGGTACCGGAAACACCATATATTTT. Translation gives CASSLVGGTGNTIYF.

This clone has a handful of counts. The genes are TRBV7-2 and TRBJ1-1, with a possible D match to TRBD1 (6 bases). Germline-derived CDR1 and CDR2 are SGHTA and FQGNSA. The CDR3 sequence is 13 residues long. Deletions cut 5 bases from V and 5 bases from J, with 12 bases between. This CDR3 is CASSPRQATEAFF. The CDR3 DNA sequence: TGTGCCAGCAGCCCAAGACAGGCGACTGAAGCTTTCTTT.

The gene calls are TRBV7-9 and TRBJ2-2; unclear D gene. The CDR3 has 14 residues. CDR1 and CDR2 from the germline V gene are SEHNR and FQNEAQ (reference sequence). V lost 6 bases and J lost 0, with 8 bases in between. For the CDR3, the DNA is TGTGCCAGCAGGGCGCGATCGAACACCGGGGAGCTGTTTTTT. It yields the protein CASRARSNTGELFF.

V gene TRBV5-1 combines with J gene TRBJ1-2; D unresolved. The CDR3 loop spans 11 amino acids. CDR1 and CDR2 from the germline V gene are SGHRS and YFSETQ. V was cut by 0 bases and J by 11 bases, with 8 bases left in between. CDR3 in DNA: TGCGCCAGCAGCTTGGGGACTGAGTACACCTTC. The encoded protein is CASSLGTEYTF.

The CDR3 loop reads CAWNRGMNTEAFF. CDR3 coding DNA: TGTGCCTGGAACCGGGGTATGAACACTGAAGCTTTCTTT. The chain couples TRBV30 to TRBJ1-1; D is unresolved. Germline CDR1 is GTSNPN and CDR2 is SVGIG (reference sequence). The CDR3 loop spans 13 amino acids. Trimming removed 4 bases from V and 0 bases from J, with 9 bases in between.

This chain joins TRBV5-4 and TRBJ1-1; a possible D gene is TRBD1 (6 bases). The CDR3 loop spans 13 amino acids. Germline-derived CDR1 and CDR2 are SGHNT and YYREEE (reference sequence). With 5 bases removed from V and 1 base from J, the gap between germline ends came to 9 bases. For the CDR3, the DNA is TGTGCCAGCAGGGACAGTTCGAACACTGAAGCTTTCTTT. Protein: CASRDSSNTEAFF.

The rearrangement links TRBV6-2 or TRBV6-3 to TRBJ1-4, with D maybe TRBD1 (5 bases). V was trimmed by 4 bases and J by 8 bases, leaving 14 bases between them. Germline V lookup: CDR1 MNHEY, CDR2 SVGEGT. The CDR3 covers 14 residues. CDR3 loop: CASSSGTEGEKLFF. The DNA of the CDR3 is TGTGCCAGCAGTTCCGGGACGGAGGGGGAAAAACTGTTTTTT.

The chain links TRBV6-1 to TRBJ1-2; D may be TRBD1 (5 bases). Germline loops: CDR1 MNHNS, CDR2 SASEGT. The CDR3 runs to 15 residues. V gave up 2 bases and J gave up 4 bases, with 14 bases separating them. The CDR3 here is CASSEFRGGGYGYTF. CDR3 nucleotides: TGTGCCAGCAGTGAATTTCGGGGGGGTGGCTATGGCTACACCTTC.

The V gene is TRBV19, the J gene TRBJ1-5; D is undetermined. Germline V gene data show CDR1 as LNHDA and CDR2 as SQIVND (reference sequence). The CDR3 is 15 amino acids. Trimming took off 3 bases at V and 1 base at J, with 10 bases between the two ends. Here the CDR3 DNA reads TGTGCCAGTAGTATGTCGGACGGAAGCAATCAGCCCCAGCATTTT. This sequence encodes CASSMSDGSNQPQHF.

This chain links TRBV5-6 with TRBJ2-2; D ambiguous. The CDR3 has 13 amino acids. Germline loops: CDR1 SGHDT, CDR2 YYEEEE. Trimming took 5 bases from V and 2 from J, leaving 7 bases between them. The CDR3 spells CASSQINTGELFF. The DNA of the CDR3 is TGTGCCAGCAGTCAGATTAACACCGGGGAGCTGTTTTTT.

The chain employs TRBV10-2 and TRBJ2-3; D remains ambiguous. CDR1 and CDR2 (germline): WSHSY, SAAADI. The CDR3 is 15 amino acids. The V gene lost 4 bases and the J gene lost 1 base, with 12 bases spanning the gap. The CDR3 DNA follows: TGCGCCAGCAGTGGGAAATACGCGGGCACAGATACGCAGTATTTT. Its protein product is CASSGKYAGTDTQYF.

This CDR3 is CASSMEGALYGYTF. In nucleotides, the CDR3 is TGTGCCAGTAGTATGGAGGGGGCCCTATATGGCTACACCTTC. V gene TRBV19 combines with J gene TRBJ1-2; TRBD1 agrees at 7 bases. This CDR3 is 14 amino acids long. V shed 3 bases, J shed 5 bases, and the junction held 6 bases outside the gene matches. Per germline, CDR1 LNHDA and CDR2 SQIVND (reference sequence). Complete variable domain (other parts from reference TRBV19 and TRBJ1-2): DGGITQSPKYLFRKEGQNVTLSCEQNLNHDAMYWYRQDPGQGLRLIYYSQIVNDFQKGDIAEGYSVSREKKESFPLTVTSAQKNPTAFYLCASSMEGALYGYTFGSGTRLTVV.

This chain links TRBV10-3 with TRBJ2-3; TRBD2 aligns across 8 bases. Germline trimming cut 3 bases from V and 0 bases from J; bases unmatched to any gene: 8. Per the germline V gene, CDR1 is ENHRY and CDR2 is SYGVKD. This CDR3 has 17 residues. The CDR3 DNA is TGTGCCATCAGTGATGGCGGGGGGATCACTAGCACAGATACGCAGTATTTT. It codes for CAISDGGGITSTDTQYF.

The V and J genes are TRBV19 and TRBJ2-6; the D is unclear. The CDR3 has 15 amino acids. Per the germline V gene, CDR1 is LNHDA and CDR2 is SQIVND (reference sequence). V was pared by 5 bases and J by 4 bases, with 12 bases between. The CDR3 region has the DNA TGTGCCAGTAGTCCCCCCGCAGGAGGGGCCAACGTCCTGACTTTC. It codes for CASSPPAGGANVLTF.

The chain couples TRBV12-3 or TRBV12-4 to TRBJ2-3; a weak D match, TRBD1 (5 bases). V was pared by 6 bases and J by 8 bases, with 12 bases between. The CDR3 has 12 amino acids. The CDR3 DNA follows: TGTGCCAGCAGCACAGGACGGGTTACGCAGTATTTT. The encoded protein is CASSTGRVTQYF.